This TCR beta chain was retrieved from a study of T cells after yellow fever vaccination. Broader study findings: A limited proportion of clonotypes was detected within both the CD4 and CD8 compartments. Abundant contaminating clonotypes from the bulk population could appear in FACS-sorted repertoires.

In regard to this clonotype: As yet, its antigen is unknown.

TCRdb fed the 5' RACE reads into MiXCR, producing one record per CDR3 protein. The table lists about 320,000 distinct CDR3 sequences, around a tenth of them singletons. This clonotype was obtained from a man between 18 and 35 years old who received the YFV17D yellow fever vaccine. This sample comprised CD4+ T cells sorted from PBMCs, obtained 45 days after the yellow fever booster vaccination.

CDR3 loop: CASSSAGTGDQETQYF. The CDR3 DNA reads as TGTGCCAGCAGTTCTGCGGGGACAGGGGACCAAGAGACCCAGTACTTC. V gene TRBV6-5 combines with J gene TRBJ2-5; 10 bases are a match to TRBD1. Germline V CDR1 and CDR2: MNHEY, SVGAGI. The junction had 5 bases not matched to a gene; V was cut back by 4 bases and J by 0 bases. CDR3 length: 16 residues.